Listed below are T cell receptor beta chains from one sample, sequenced in a study of beta chain features in type 1 diabetes. TCRdb's table, derived via immunoSEQ multiplex PCR, lists solely in-frame clones and lacks some. The sample includes about 900,000 clones, 17% of them seen just once. Input material: naive CD4+ T cells from blood. All receptors derive from a woman aged 18 to 35 in good health. CDR3s include the opening cysteine and the closing phenylalanine or tryptophan. Fields, in order: V gene, D gene, J gene, clone size, CDR3 DNA, CDR3 protein. A D gene is named only where the DNA matches it firmly. Expanded clones get a size class; other rows say once, few or many, or leave the size out.

>TRBV28|.|TRBJ2-5|.
TGTGCCAGCAGTTGGAGCGGTACCCAAGAGACCCAGTACTTC
CASSWSGTQETQYF
>TRBV9|.|TRBJ1-1|.
TGTGCCAGCAGCGTCGCCTCCCTTGGGGGTGCCACTGAAGCTTTCTTT
CASSVASLGGATEAFF
>TRBV7-8|TRBD2|TRBJ2-1|few
TGTGCCAGCAGCTTAGTACTAGCGGGAAACAATGAGCAGTTCTTC
CASSLVLAGNNEQFF
>TRBV4-1|TRBD2|TRBJ2-1|few
TGCGCCAGCAGCCACGGACTAGCGGGAGGGACGGATGAGCAGTTCTTC
CASSHGLAGGTDEQFF
>TRBV6-5|.|TRBJ2-1|few
TGTGCCAGCACTCAACAGGGAAGGATAGCCAATGAGCAGTTCTTC
CASTQQGRIANEQFF
>TRBV4-3|.|TRBJ1-6|.
TGCGCCAGCAGCCAAGATAATATCATCGGTGTCCAGAGCTCCTATAATTCACCCCTCCACTTT
CASSQDNIIGVQSSYNSPLHF
>TRBV7-9|.|TRBJ2-6|many
TGTGCCAGCAGCACAAGGTCTTCTGGGGCCAACGTCCTGACTTTC
CASSTRSSGANVLTF
>TRBV2|.|TRBJ2-7|.
TGTGCCAGCAGTGCCCAGGACTGGCGGGTCTCCTACGAGCAGTACTTC
CASSAQDWRVSYEQYF
>TRBV7-9|TRBD1|TRBJ2-3|many
TGTGCCAGCAGCAATAGAGGGGGCAGCACAGATACGCAGTATTTT
CASSNRGGSTDTQYF
>TRBV7-3|.|TRBJ2-5|.
TGTGCCAGCAGCTTAGTTAAACAAGAGACCCAGTACTTC
CASSLVKQETQYF
>TRBV28|TRBD2|TRBJ2-7|.
TGTGCCAGCAGTTTAACCGGGACTAGCGGGAATTACGAGCAGTACTTC
CASSLTGTSGNYEQYF
>TRBV29-1|.|TRBJ2-1|few
TGCAGCGTTGAAGGTCTGCGGGGAGTGTATAATGAGCAGTTCTTC
CSVEGLRGVYNEQFF
>TRBV7-3|.|TRBJ2-1|.
TGTGCCAGCAGCTTAGCCCTAGCGCGGGACAATGAGCAGTTCTTC
CASSLALARDNEQFF
>TRBV7-3|.|TRBJ2-1|.
TGTGCCAGCAGCTTAACTCCGGGCAATGAGCAGTTCTTC
CASSLTPGNEQFF
>TRBV19|.|TRBJ2-1|few
TGTGCCAGTAGTGGACACAGGGTGGAGGATGAGCAGTTCTTC
CASSGHRVEDEQFF
>TRBV9|.|TRBJ2-1|few
TGTGCCAGCAGCGTAGACTCTTACAATGAGCAGTTCTTC
CASSVDSYNEQFF
>TRBV6-5|TRBD1|TRBJ1-2|.
TGTGCCAGCAGTCGACAGGGCCGGTATGGCTACACCTTC
CASSRQGRYGYTF
>TRBV18|TRBD1|TRBJ1-1|.
TGTGCCAGCTCACGCGCGACAGGGGGGAACACTGAAGCTTTCTTT
CASSRATGGNTEAFF
>TRBV2|.|TRBJ1-5|.
TGTGCCAGCAGCTGGAAGGGCAATCAGCCCCAGCATTTT
CASSWKGNQPQHF
>TRBV6-6|.|TRBJ2-7|few
TGTGCCACCAACCTAAAGGCTAGCGTTTCCTACGAGCAGTACTTC
CATNLKASVSYEQYF